The rows below give T cell receptor beta chains drawn from one sample of a study of control samples from healthy donors and cancer patients. Produced via immunoSEQ multiplex PCR; TCRdb's table is partial and in-frame only. The sample includes approximately 170,000 clones, 90% of them seen just once. The sequenced sample was blood. The source is a woman aged 50 to 60 in good health. CDR3s leave out the opening cysteine and the closing phenylalanine or tryptophan. Fields, in order: J gene, V gene, CDR3 length, CDR3 protein.

J gene: TRBJ2-7; V gene: TRBV4-3; CDR3 length: 12; CDR3 protein: ASSQDLHTYEQY
J gene: TRBJ2-1; V gene: TRBV4-3; CDR3 length: 13; CDR3 protein: ASSQGQSSYNEQF
J gene: TRBJ1-1; V gene: TRBV4-1; CDR3 length: 12; CDR3 protein: ASSPPARLTEAF
J gene: TRBJ2-3; V gene: TRBV9; CDR3 length: 11; CDR3 protein: ASSVGVSDTQY
J gene: TRBJ2-7; V gene: TRBV4-2; CDR3 length: 14; CDR3 protein: ASSQLLSGSAHEQY
J gene: TRBJ2-7; V gene: TRBV7-3; CDR3 length: 16; CDR3 protein: ASSWASGGPNPSYEQY
J gene: TRBJ2-1; V gene: TRBV5-1; CDR3 length: 11; CDR3 protein: ASSAQGYNEQF
J gene: TRBJ2-3; V gene: TRBV18; CDR3 length: 13; CDR3 protein: ASSPALGRTDTQY
J gene: TRBJ2-5; V gene: TRBV7-2; CDR3 length: 15; CDR3 protein: ASSFTSGGMSGETQY
J gene: TRBJ2-1; V gene: TRBV5-4; CDR3 length: 11; CDR3 protein: ASSLVPDNEQF
J gene: TRBJ1-5; V gene: TRBV19; CDR3 length: 12; CDR3 protein: ASNRPGSNQPQH
J gene: TRBJ2-5; V gene: TRBV5-4; CDR3 length: 13; CDR3 protein: ASSSSGGGRETQY
J gene: TRBJ1-1; V gene: TRBV9; CDR3 length: 12; CDR3 protein: ASSLGQGATEAF
J gene: TRBJ2-7; V gene: TRBV4-2; CDR3 length: 12; CDR3 protein: ASSQIGGTYEQY
J gene: TRBJ1-1; V gene: TRBV6-5; CDR3 length: 11; CDR3 protein: ASSYRQGTEAF
J gene: TRBJ1-5; V gene: TRBV7-2; CDR3 length: 12; CDR3 protein: ASSLGAGPQPQH
J gene: TRBJ1-2; V gene: TRBV28; CDR3 length: 11; CDR3 protein: ASRRQGNYGYT
J gene: TRBJ1-1; V gene: TRBV5-5; CDR3 length: 13; CDR3 protein: ASNNIWGLDTEAF
J gene: TRBJ1-5; V gene: TRBV7-9; CDR3 length: 12; CDR3 protein: ASSLAGSNQPQH
J gene: TRBJ1-1; V gene: TRBV9; CDR3 length: 11; CDR3 protein: ASSARVDSEAF
J gene: TRBJ2-1; V gene: TRBV24-1; CDR3 length: 13; CDR3 protein: ATAGGAGVSNEQF
J gene: TRBJ2-3; V gene: TRBV5-8; CDR3 length: 11; CDR3 protein: ASRFRSTDTQY
J gene: TRBJ2-6; V gene: TRBV11-1; CDR3 length: 13; CDR3 protein: ASSQANSGANVLT
J gene: TRBJ2-3; V gene: TRBV12-5; CDR3 length: 15; CDR3 protein: ASGLPSGKRSTDTQY
J gene: TRBJ2-7; V gene: TRBV3-1/TRBV3-2; CDR3 length: 9; CDR3 protein: ASGSSYEQY
J gene: TRBJ2-3; V gene: TRBV6-4; CDR3 length: 13; CDR3 protein: ASSDLAGGADTQY
J gene: TRBJ2-2; V gene: TRBV27; CDR3 length: 13; CDR3 protein: ASSLSLQATGELF
J gene: TRBJ1-2; V gene: TRBV5-4; CDR3 length: 13; CDR3 protein: ASSSDTMPSGGYT
J gene: TRBJ2-7; V gene: TRBV27; CDR3 length: 12; CDR3 protein: ASSLSLGGYEQY
J gene: TRBJ2-1; V gene: TRBV9; CDR3 length: 14; CDR3 protein: ASSHDGGGPYNEQF
J gene: TRBJ2-3; V gene: TRBV3-1/TRBV3-2; CDR3 length: 16; CDR3 protein: ASSSGLSSGGAVDTQY
J gene: TRBJ1-6; V gene: TRBV11-1; CDR3 length: 13; CDR3 protein: ASSLAGTPNSPLH
J gene: TRBJ2-5; V gene: TRBV4-1; CDR3 length: 13; CDR3 protein: ASSLMRGAGETQY
J gene: TRBJ1-1; V gene: TRBV9; CDR3 length: 13; CDR3 protein: ASSPQGQAWTEAF
J gene: TRBJ1-5; V gene: TRBV19; CDR3 length: 14; CDR3 protein: ASSIVDRGRQQPQH
J gene: TRBJ1-3; V gene: TRBV7-3; CDR3 length: 12; CDR3 protein: ASSLGTSGNTIY
J gene: TRBJ2-7; V gene: TRBV4-3; CDR3 length: 12; CDR3 protein: ASSPTLDPGEQY
J gene: TRBJ1-3; V gene: TRBV9; CDR3 length: 17; CDR3 protein: ASSVDIGTGDPSGNTIY
J gene: TRBJ2-7; V gene: TRBV5-5; CDR3 length: 10; CDR3 protein: ASSSAGYEQY
J gene: TRBJ2-5; V gene: TRBV10-3; CDR3 length: 11; CDR3 protein: AISQLYQETQY
J gene: TRBJ1-2; V gene: TRBV5-1; CDR3 length: 11; CDR3 protein: ASSADRGVSYT
J gene: TRBJ1-4; V gene: TRBV6-5; CDR3 length: 12; CDR3 protein: ASSLSTGPGKLF
J gene: TRBJ2-7; V gene: TRBV12-3/TRBV12-4; CDR3 length: 11; CDR3 protein: ASSFVARDEQY
J gene: TRBJ1-3; V gene: TRBV9; CDR3 length: 9; CDR3 protein: ASSKRNTIY
J gene: TRBJ1-1; V gene: TRBV3-1/TRBV3-2; CDR3 length: 11; CDR3 protein: ASSQARTEKAF
J gene: TRBJ2-7; V gene: TRBV15; CDR3 length: 14; CDR3 protein: ATSRETGGSSYEQY
J gene: TRBJ1-2; V gene: TRBV5-1; CDR3 length: 10; CDR3 protein: ASSADLEGYT
J gene: TRBJ1-2; V gene: TRBV7-3; CDR3 length: 11; CDR3 protein: ASSLGRGHGYT
J gene: TRBJ2-7; V gene: TRBV12-3/TRBV12-4; CDR3 length: 11; CDR3 protein: ASSLARQGEQY
J gene: TRBJ1-1; V gene: TRBV2; CDR3 length: 11; CDR3 protein: ASSSTENTEAF
J gene: TRBJ1-5; V gene: TRBV4-2; CDR3 length: 12; CDR3 protein: ASSPRQGDQPQH
J gene: TRBJ1-2; V gene: TRBV10-3; CDR3 length: 11; CDR3 protein: AISEPGNYGYT
J gene: TRBJ2-1; V gene: TRBV5-1; CDR3 length: 12; CDR3 protein: ASSPGTIYNEQF
J gene: TRBJ2-2; V gene: TRBV11-2; CDR3 length: 13; CDR3 protein: ASSLGTGNTGELF